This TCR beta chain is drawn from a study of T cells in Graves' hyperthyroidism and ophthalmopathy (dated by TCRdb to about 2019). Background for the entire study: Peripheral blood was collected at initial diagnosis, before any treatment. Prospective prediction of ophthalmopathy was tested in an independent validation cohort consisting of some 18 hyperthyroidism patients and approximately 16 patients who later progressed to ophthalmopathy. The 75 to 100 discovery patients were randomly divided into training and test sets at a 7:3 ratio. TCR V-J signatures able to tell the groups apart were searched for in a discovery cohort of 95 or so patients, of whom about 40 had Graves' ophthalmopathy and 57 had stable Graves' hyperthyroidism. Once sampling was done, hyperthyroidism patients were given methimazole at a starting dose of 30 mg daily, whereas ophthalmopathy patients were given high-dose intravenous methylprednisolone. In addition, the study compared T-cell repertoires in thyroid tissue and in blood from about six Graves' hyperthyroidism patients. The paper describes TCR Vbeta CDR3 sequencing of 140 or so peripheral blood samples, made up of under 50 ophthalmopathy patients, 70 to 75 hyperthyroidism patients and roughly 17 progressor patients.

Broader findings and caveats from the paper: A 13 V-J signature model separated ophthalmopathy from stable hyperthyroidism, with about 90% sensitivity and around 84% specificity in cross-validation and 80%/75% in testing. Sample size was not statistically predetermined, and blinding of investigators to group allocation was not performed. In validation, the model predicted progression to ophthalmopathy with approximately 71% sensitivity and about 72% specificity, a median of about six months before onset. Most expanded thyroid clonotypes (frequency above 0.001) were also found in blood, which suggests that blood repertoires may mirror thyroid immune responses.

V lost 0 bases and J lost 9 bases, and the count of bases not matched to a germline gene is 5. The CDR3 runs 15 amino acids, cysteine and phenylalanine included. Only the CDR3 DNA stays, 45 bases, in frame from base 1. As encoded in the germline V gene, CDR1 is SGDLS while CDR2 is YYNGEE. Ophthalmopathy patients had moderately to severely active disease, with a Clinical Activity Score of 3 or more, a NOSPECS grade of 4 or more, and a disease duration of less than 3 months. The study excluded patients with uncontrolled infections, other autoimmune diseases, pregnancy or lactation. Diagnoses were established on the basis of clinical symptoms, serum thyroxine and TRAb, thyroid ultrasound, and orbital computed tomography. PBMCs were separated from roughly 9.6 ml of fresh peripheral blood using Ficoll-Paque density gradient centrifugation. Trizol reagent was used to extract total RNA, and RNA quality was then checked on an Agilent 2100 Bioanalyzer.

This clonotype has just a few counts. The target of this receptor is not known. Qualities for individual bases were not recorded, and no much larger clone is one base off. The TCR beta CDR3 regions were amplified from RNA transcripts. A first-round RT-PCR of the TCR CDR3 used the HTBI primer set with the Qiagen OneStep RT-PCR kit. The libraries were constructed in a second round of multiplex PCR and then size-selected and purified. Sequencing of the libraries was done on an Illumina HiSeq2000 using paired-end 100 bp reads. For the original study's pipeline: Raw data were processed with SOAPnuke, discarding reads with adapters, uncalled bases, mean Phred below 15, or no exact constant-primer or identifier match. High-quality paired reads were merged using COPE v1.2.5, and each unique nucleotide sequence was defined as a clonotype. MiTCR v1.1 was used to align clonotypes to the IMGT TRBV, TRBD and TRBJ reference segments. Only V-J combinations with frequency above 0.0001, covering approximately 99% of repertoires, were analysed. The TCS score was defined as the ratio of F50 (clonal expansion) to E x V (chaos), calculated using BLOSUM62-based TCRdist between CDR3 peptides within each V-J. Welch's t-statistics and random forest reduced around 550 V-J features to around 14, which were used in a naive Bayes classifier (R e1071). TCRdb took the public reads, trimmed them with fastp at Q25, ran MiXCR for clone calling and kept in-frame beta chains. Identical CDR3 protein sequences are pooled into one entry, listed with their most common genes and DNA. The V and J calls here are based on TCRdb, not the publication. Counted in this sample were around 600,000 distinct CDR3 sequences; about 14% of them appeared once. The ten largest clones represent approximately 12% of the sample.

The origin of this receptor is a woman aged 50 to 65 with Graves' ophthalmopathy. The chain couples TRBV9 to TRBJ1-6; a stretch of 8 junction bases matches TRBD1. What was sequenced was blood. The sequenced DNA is TGTGCCAGCAGCGTAGGTGGGACAGGAGCTTCACCCCTCCACTTT. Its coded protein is CASSVGGTGASPLHF.